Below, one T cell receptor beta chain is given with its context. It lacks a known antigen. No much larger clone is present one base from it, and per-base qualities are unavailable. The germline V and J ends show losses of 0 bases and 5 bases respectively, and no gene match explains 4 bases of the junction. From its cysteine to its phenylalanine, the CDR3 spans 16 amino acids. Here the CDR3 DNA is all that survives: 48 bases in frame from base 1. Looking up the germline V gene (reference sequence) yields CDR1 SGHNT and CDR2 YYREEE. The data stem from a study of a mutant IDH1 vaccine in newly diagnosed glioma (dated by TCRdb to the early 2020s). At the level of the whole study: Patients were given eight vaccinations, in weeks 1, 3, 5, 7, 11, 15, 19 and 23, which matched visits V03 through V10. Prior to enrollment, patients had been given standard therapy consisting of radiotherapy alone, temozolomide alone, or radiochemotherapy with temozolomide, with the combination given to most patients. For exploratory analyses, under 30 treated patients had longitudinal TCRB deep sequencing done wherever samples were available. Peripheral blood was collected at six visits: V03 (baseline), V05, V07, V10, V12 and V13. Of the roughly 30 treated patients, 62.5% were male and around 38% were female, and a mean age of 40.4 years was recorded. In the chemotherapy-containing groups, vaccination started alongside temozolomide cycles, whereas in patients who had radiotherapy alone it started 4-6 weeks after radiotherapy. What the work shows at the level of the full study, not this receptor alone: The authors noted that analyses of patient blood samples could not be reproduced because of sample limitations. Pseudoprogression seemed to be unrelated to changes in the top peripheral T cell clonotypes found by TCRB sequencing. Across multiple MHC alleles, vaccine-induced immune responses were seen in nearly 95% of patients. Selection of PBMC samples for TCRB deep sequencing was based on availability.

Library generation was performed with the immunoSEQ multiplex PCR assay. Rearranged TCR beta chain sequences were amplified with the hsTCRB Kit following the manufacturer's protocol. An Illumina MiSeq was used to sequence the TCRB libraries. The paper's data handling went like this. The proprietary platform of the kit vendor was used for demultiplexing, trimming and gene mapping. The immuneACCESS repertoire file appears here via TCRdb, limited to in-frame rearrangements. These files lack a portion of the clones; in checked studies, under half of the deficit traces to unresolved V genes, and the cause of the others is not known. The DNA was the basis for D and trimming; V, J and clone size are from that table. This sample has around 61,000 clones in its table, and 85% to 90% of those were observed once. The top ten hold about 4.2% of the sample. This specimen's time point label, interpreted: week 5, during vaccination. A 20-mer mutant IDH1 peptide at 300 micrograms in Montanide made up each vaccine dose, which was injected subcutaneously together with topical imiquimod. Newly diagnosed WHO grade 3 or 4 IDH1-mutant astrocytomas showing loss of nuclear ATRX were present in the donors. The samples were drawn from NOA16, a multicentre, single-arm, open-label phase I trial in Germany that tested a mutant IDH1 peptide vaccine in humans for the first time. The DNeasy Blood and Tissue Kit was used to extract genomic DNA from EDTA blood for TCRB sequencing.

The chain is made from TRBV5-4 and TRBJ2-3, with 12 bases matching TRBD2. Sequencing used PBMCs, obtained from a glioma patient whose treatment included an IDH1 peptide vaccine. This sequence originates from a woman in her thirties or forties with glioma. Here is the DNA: TGTGCCAGCAGCTTGGGGACTAGCGGGGCCCTAGATACGCAGTATTTT. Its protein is CASSLGTSGALDTQYF. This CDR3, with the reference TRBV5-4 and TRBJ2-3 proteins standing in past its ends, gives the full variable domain ETGVTQSPTHLIKTRGQQVTLRCSSQSGHNTVSWYQQALGQGPQFIFQYYREEENGRGNFPPRFSGLQFPNYSSELNVNALELDDSALYLCASSLGTSGALDTQYFGPGTRLTVL.